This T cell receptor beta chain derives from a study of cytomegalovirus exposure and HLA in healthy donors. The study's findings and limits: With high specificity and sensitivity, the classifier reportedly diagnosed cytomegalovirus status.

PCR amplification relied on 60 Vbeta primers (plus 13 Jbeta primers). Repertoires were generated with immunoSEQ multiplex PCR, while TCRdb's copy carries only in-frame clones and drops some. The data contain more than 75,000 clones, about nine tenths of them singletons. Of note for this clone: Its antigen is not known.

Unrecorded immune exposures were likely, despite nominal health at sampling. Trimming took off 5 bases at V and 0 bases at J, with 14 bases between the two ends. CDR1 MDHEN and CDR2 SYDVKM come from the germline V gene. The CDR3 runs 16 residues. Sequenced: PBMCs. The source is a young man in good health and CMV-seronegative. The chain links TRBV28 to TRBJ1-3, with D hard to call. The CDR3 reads CASSIFAASSGNTIYF. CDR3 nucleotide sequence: TGTGCCAGCAGTATCTTCGCGGCGAGCTCTGGAAACACCATATATTTT.